Presented here are 27 T cell receptor beta chains from one specimen sequenced in a study of cytomegalovirus exposure and HLA in healthy donors (dated by TCRdb to 2015 to 2018). Library generation was performed with the immunoSEQ multiplex PCR assay. For the multiplex PCR, a mixture combining 60 forward primers for TCR Vbeta segments and 13 reverse primers for TCR Jbeta segments was used. TCRdb provides this immuneACCESS table in a form limited to in-frame rearrangements. Some clones are lacking; in checked studies, under half of them reflect an unresolved V gene, and why the rest are absent is not known. The data table for this sample lists 200,000 or so clones. The top ten clones comprise 0.74% of the sample. The sequenced sample was PBMCs. Receptor source: a boy aged 5-17 years in good health and CMV-seronegative.

The chain carries TRBV4-1 and TRBJ2-5; 11 bases align to TRBD2. The CDR3 covers 17 residues. J was trimmed by 5 bases and V by 4 bases; bases with no gene match: 12. Germline V CDR1 and CDR2: MGHRA, YSYEKL. CDR3 nucleotide sequence: TGCGCCAGCAGCCCAACTCCTTTAGCGGGGGGGCGGGAGACCCAGTACTTC. It specifies CASSPTPLAGGRETQYF.

The chain joins TRBV7-8 to TRBJ1-1, with D possibly TRBD1 on 6 matching bases. The length of the CDR3 is 16 residues. The V end lost 2 bases, the J end lost 4 bases, and 17 bases lay between the germline ends. The germline V gene has CDR1 SGHVS and CDR2 FQNEAQ. Here the CDR3 reads CASSLLQGRPGTEAFF. Written as DNA, the CDR3 is TGTGCCAGCAGCTTATTACAGGGAAGGCCTGGCACTGAAGCTTTCTTT.

The V call is TRBV30, the J call TRBJ1-1, with unresolved D. The V and J ends lost 3 bases and 1 base respectively, with 21 bases between them. Germline CDR1 is GTSNPN and CDR2 is SVGIG (reference sequence). CDR3 length: 17 residues. CDR3 residues: CAWSGGKDVGRNTEAFF. The DNA of the CDR3 is TGTGCCTGGAGCGGAGGTAAGGACGTCGGTAGGAACACTGAAGCTTTCTTT.

The gene calls are TRBV7-2 and TRBJ2-1; D might be TRBD1 (6 bases). The CDR3 is 13 residues long. Per germline, CDR1 SGHTA and CDR2 FQGNSA. Trimming removed 4 bases from V and 4 bases from J, with 8 bases in between. CDR3 sequence (DNA): TGTGCCAGCAGCTCACAGGGTTACAATGAGCAGTTCTTC. Protein product: CASSSQGYNEQFF.

The J gene is TRBJ2-5, the V gene TRBV6-5; 7 bases align to TRBD1. This CDR3 region has 13 residues. Germline V gene lookup returns CDR1 MNHEY and CDR2 SVGAGI. The V segment lost 6 bases and the J segment 5 bases; nucleotides outside the gene matches: 6. CDR3 DNA: TGTGCCAGCAGGACTCGACAGGGTGAGACCCAGTACTTC. Translation: CASRTRQGETQYF.

J is TRBJ1-4 and V is TRBV5-1; 7 bases line up with TRBD1. Germline V gene sequence: CDR1 SGHRS, CDR2 YFSETQ. CDR3 length: 15 residues. V trimming: 0 bases; J trimming: 8 bases; junction bases outside the gene matches: 7. The CDR3 region has the DNA TGCGCCAGCAGCTTGGCGGTGACAGGGCAAGAAAAACTGTTTTTT. As protein: CASSLAVTGQEKLFF.

V is TRBV19 and J is TRBJ2-3, with 12 bases fitting TRBD2. In germline, CDR1 is LNHDA, CDR2 SQIVND (reference sequence). The CDR3 has 14 amino acids. V trimming: 6 bases; J trimming: 3 bases; junction bases outside the gene matches: 1. The CDR3 loop reads CASSLAGGTDTQYF. DNA for the CDR3: TGTGCCAGTAGCCTAGCGGGGGGGACAGATACGCAGTATTTT.

The chain carries TRBV5-4 and TRBJ1-3, with D hard to call. Trimming removed 4 bases from V and 0 bases from J, with 11 bases in between. Germline V CDR1 and CDR2: SGHNT, YYREEE (reference sequence). The CDR3 is made up of 15 amino acids. CDR3 nucleotide sequence: TGTGCCAGCAGCGCCGGGTCCCACTCTGGAAACACCATATATTTT. This sequence encodes CASSAGSHSGNTIYF.

The CDR3 DNA follows: TGTGCCAGCAGTTGGGGCAGGGGGATGGACAATGAGCAGTTCTTC. Residues: CASSWGRGMDNEQFF. The chain links TRBV27 to TRBJ2-1; 7 bases line up with TRBD1. CDR3 size: 15 residues. The germline gives CDR1 MNHEY, CDR2 SMNVEV (reference sequence). The V gene end was trimmed by 4 bases and the J gene end by 5 bases; junction bases not matched to a gene: 8.

The V and J genes are TRBV6-4 and TRBJ2-1; the match to TRBD2 covers 9 bases. This CDR3 is built from 15 residues. Looked up from germline, CDR1 is MRHNA and CDR2 is SNTAGT. With V trimmed by 4 bases and J by 10 bases, 11 bases remained unmatched. DNA of the CDR3: TGTGCCAGCAGTGCTTTAGCGGGGGTTGTTTTCGAGCAGTTCTTC. Its translation: CASSALAGVVFEQFF.

This rearrangement joins TRBV4-2 to TRBJ1-6, with D unresolved. Germline-derived CDR1 and CDR2 are LGHNA and YNFKEQ. The CDR3 extends over 16 amino acids. Trimming stripped 0 bases from V and 6 bases from J, with 12 bases between. The CDR3: CASSQDWSRRNSPLHF. CDR3 bases: TGTGCCAGCAGCCAAGATTGGAGTCGGCGTAATTCACCCCTCCACTTT.

This chain connects TRBV7-9 to TRBJ2-3; TRBD2 agrees at 8 bases. J was trimmed by 1 base and V by 1 base; bases with no gene match: 7. Germline V CDR1 and CDR2: SEHNR, FQNEAQ (reference sequence). This CDR3 has 17 amino acids. The CDR3 DNA reads as TGTGCCAGCAGCTTAGGGAAGCGGGGGTCACGCACAGATACGCAGTATTTT. This encodes CASSLGKRGSRTDTQYF.

The chain combines TRBV2 with TRBJ2-7; no definite D call. V lost 10 bases and J lost 2, with 15 bases in between. Germline-derived CDR1 and CDR2 are SNHLY and FYNNEI. The CDR3 has 13 residues. The CDR3: CATKPHSTYEQYF. CDR3 sequence (DNA): TGTGCCACCAAACCTCACAGTACCTACGAGCAGTACTTC.

The chain couples TRBV5-1 to TRBJ2-5; TRBD1 is a possible D gene (5 bases). CDR1 and CDR2 (germline): SGHRS, YFSETQ. The CDR3 has 12 amino acids. V was clipped by 5 bases and J by 1 base, with 6 bases between them. In DNA form, the CDR3 reads TGCGCCAGCAGTACAGGCCAAGAGACCCAGTACTTC. Encoded protein: CASSTGQETQYF.

The chain couples TRBV5-4 to TRBJ1-1, with D perhaps matching TRBD1 (5 bases). Trimming took off 0 bases at V and 7 bases at J, with 13 bases between the two ends. Germline V gene sequence: CDR1 SGHNT, CDR2 YYREEE (reference sequence). The CDR3 runs 14 residues. The CDR3 loop is CASSLARDRDEAFF. In nucleotides, the CDR3 is TGTGCCAGCAGCTTGGCCAGGGATAGGGATGAAGCTTTCTTT.

The chain has TRBV4-1 and TRBJ1-1; 10 bases fit TRBD1. The V gene end was trimmed by 3 bases and the J gene end by 3 bases; junction bases not matched to a gene: 7. CDR3 size: 16 residues. Germline assignment: CDR1 MGHRA and CDR2 YSYEKL. The CDR3 sequence is CASSHRQGALDTEAFF. The CDR3 DNA follows: TGCGCCAGCAGCCACCGACAGGGGGCATTGGACACTGAAGCTTTCTTT.

The rearrangement links TRBV19 to TRBJ1-5, with D uncertain. Trimming left V 2 bases short and J 3 bases short, with 14 bases between. Looked up from germline, CDR1 is LNHDA and CDR2 is SQIVND (reference sequence). The CDR3 extends over 16 amino acids. Written as DNA, the CDR3 is TGTGCCAGTAGTATAATTCTCAGTAGCGCCAATCAGCCCCAGCATTTT. It translates to CASSIILSSANQPQHF.

V usage is TRBV27 and J usage is TRBJ2-3, with 8 bases lining up with TRBD1. J was trimmed by 0 bases and V by 6 bases; bases with no gene match: 2. Germline V CDR1 and CDR2: MNHEY, SMNVEV (reference sequence). This CDR3 is built from 14 residues. For the CDR3, the DNA is TGTGCCAGCAGCGGACAGGGTAGCACAGATACGCAGTATTTT. Protein: CASSGQGSTDTQYF.

The chain recombines TRBV28 with TRBJ2-7; 10 bases are a match to TRBD1. The CDR3 loop spans 15 amino acids. J lost 2 bases, V lost 7 bases, and 8 bases had no gene match. Germline V gene data show CDR1 as MDHEN and CDR2 as SYDVKM. CDR3: CASTSPGQGAYEQYF. CDR3 nucleotide sequence: TGTGCCAGCACCTCACCTGGACAGGGGGCCTACGAGCAGTACTTC. Based on the CDR3 plus reference TRBV28 and TRBJ2-7, the full variable domain is DVKVTQSSRYLVKRTGEKVFLECVQDMDHENMFWYRQDPGLGLRLIYFSYDVKMKEKGDIPEGYSVSREKKERFSLILESASTNQTSMYLCASTSPGQGAYEQYFGPGTRLTVT.

The rearrangement joins TRBV11-2 to TRBJ1-3, with D uncertain. The CDR3 is made up of 15 amino acids. The germline gives CDR1 SGHAT, CDR2 FQNNGV. The ends were cut back, 5 bases at V and 5 bases at J, with 16 bases in the middle. CDR3 DNA: TGTGCCAGCAGCCCCGTATTGGCCTCGAGAAACACCATATATTTT. This encodes CASSPVLASRNTIYF.

The chain joins TRBV9 to TRBJ2-3; 9 nucleotides agree with TRBD2. J was trimmed by 4 bases and V by 3 bases; bases with no gene match: 9. Germline CDR1 and CDR2: SGDLS and YYNGEE. The CDR3 extends over 16 amino acids. The chain's CDR3 is CASSDRAGGLSDTQYF. The CDR3 nucleotides read TGTGCCAGCAGCGACCGAGCGGGGGGCTTGTCAGATACGCAGTATTTT.

The chain links TRBV7-9 to TRBJ2-6; the match to TRBD1 covers 8 bases. The V segment lost 4 bases and the J segment 4 bases; nucleotides outside the gene matches: 3. This CDR3 region has 15 residues. Germline CDR1 SEHNR, CDR2 FQNEAQ (reference sequence). CDR3 sequence reads: CASSSRGRGANVLTF. In DNA, the CDR3 is TGTGCCAGCAGCTCCAGGGGGCGGGGGGCCAACGTCCTGACTTTC.

The genes are TRBV2 and TRBJ2-7, with D perhaps matching TRBD1 (5 bases). The CDR3 loop spans 15 amino acids. Germline V gene lookup returns CDR1 SNHLY and CDR2 FYNNEI. The V end lost 8 bases, the J end lost 0 bases, and 17 bases lay between the germline ends. In DNA form, the CDR3 reads TGTGCCAGCTCCCGTGAAGGGGCTCTCTCCTACGAGCAGTACTTC. Amino acids: CASSREGALSYEQYF.

CDR3 protein: CASSLAGGGQPQHF. CDR3 bases: TGTGCCAGCAGCTTAGCAGGGGGCGGGCAGCCCCAGCATTTT. The rearrangement links TRBV7-9 to TRBJ1-5; the match to TRBD1 covers 7 bases. Germline-derived CDR1 and CDR2 are SEHNR and FQNEAQ (reference sequence). The junction had 3 bases not matched to a gene; V was cut back by 0 bases and J by 7 bases. There are 14 residues in the CDR3.

The chain uses TRBV7-9 and TRBJ2-3; the D gene is possibly TRBD2 (7 bases). The CDR3 has 14 amino acids. V lost 3 bases, J lost 5 bases, and 12 bases lay in between. CDR1 is SEHNR and CDR2 is FQNEAQ in the germline V gene (reference sequence). CDR3 nucleotide sequence: TGTGCCAGCAGCTTTGGGGGGGGACAAGATACGCAGTATTTT. Protein sequence: CASSFGGGQDTQYF.

The chain recombines TRBV18 with TRBJ1-1, with D uncertain. Trimming took 3 bases from V and 1 from J, leaving 6 bases between them. CDR3 size: 13 residues. The V gene's germline CDR1 is KGHSH and CDR2 LQKENI. The CDR3 spells CASSPTENTEAFF. The CDR3, as DNA: TGTGCCAGCTCACCTACAGAGAACACTGAAGCTTTCTTT.

This sequence joins TRBV5-8 and TRBJ1-3, with D tentatively TRBD1 (6 bases). The V gene lost 5 bases and the J gene lost 0 bases, with 15 bases spanning the gap. The CDR3 is 16 amino acids. Germline lookup yields CDR1 SGHTS and CDR2 YDEGEE. The CDR3 DNA follows: TGTGCCAGCAGATCGACAGGCCGCGGCTCTGGAAACACCATATATTTT. It encodes CASRSTGRGSGNTIYF.